Shown below are 21 T cell receptor beta chains from a single sample sequenced in a study of shared clonotypes between healthy human individuals (dated by TCRdb to 2019 to 2021). The method was the immunoSEQ multiplex PCR assay. TCRdb re-hosts the immuneACCESS table, in-frame sequences only. Its copies lack some clones; in the studies checked, an unresolved V gene accounts for under half of them, and the cause for the rest is not known. A total of over a million clones appear in this sample, 75% to 80% of them only once. The ten largest clonotypes hold roughly 0.65% of the sample. The sample taken for sequencing was memory CD4+ T cells from PBMCs. The sample's cell subset or site label is to be understood as: CD45RA-negative fraction. The receptors were sampled from a man aged 18 to 30 in good health. Some clones in this sample may be carry-over from other donors' samples.

With respect to this clone: The germline gene is not matched at one end of the junction; a read error may be the cause. The chain employs TRBV5-1 and TRBJ1-2, with D possibly TRBD1 on 5 matching bases. CDR1 SGHRS and CDR2 YFSETQ come from the germline V gene. The CDR3 consists of 15 residues. CDR3 nucleotides: TGTGCCAGCAGCCACCAAATAGACAGCATCTATGGCTACACCTTC. Encoded protein: CASSHQIDSIYGYTF.

This clone occurred many times. Distinct nucleotide sequences in the sample also encode this CDR3. This chain joins TRBV6-5 and TRBJ1-1; TRBD1 aligns across 7 bases. The CDR3 contains 16 residues. V was clipped by 0 bases and J by 2 bases; unmatched bases: 6. CDR1 and CDR2 (germline): MNHEY, SVGAGI. Here the CDR3 reads CASSYSRGQPNTEAFF. DNA for the CDR3: TGTGCCAGCAGTTACTCGAGGGGACAGCCTAACACTGAAGCTTTCTTT.

The chain combines TRBV5-6 with TRBJ1-1; D is ambiguous. Germline V gives CDR1 SGHDT, CDR2 YYEEEE. This CDR3 comprises 15 residues. V was cut by 1 base and J by 2 bases, with 12 bases left in between. CDR3 sequence (DNA): TGTGCCAGCAGCTTGAGAGGGAATCGTAACACTGAAGCTTTCTTT. Its translation: CASSLRGNRNTEAFF.

This chain joins TRBV4-1 and TRBJ2-7; D might be TRBD1 (5 bases). CDR3 length equals 17 residues. V shed 3 bases and J shed 2 bases, with 20 bases lying between them. The germline CDR1 and CDR2 sequences are MGHRA and YSYEKL. CDR3 protein: CASSHLFSKGAPYEQYF. The CDR3 DNA reads as TGCGCCAGCAGCCACCTCTTCTCGAAAGGGGCCCCCTACGAGCAGTACTTC.

The genes are TRBV15 and TRBJ1-4, with a tentative D call TRBD1 (6 bases). The V end was cut by 4 bases, the J end by 7 bases, with 19 bases between. The germline V gene has CDR1 LNHNV and CDR2 YYDKDF (reference sequence). The CDR3 is 16 residues long. CDR3 region: CATSTGQPEMGEKLFF. CDR3 nucleotides: TGTGCCACCAGCACAGGACAGCCCGAGATGGGTGAAAAACTGTTTTTT.

This clone was picked up a small number of times. This chain joins TRBV11-2 and TRBJ1-2; 9 bases map to TRBD1. The germline V gene encodes CDR1 SGHAT and CDR2 FQNNGV. The CDR3 consists of 10 residues. The J segment lost 8 bases and the V segment lost 11 bases, leaving 3 bases of the junction unmatched. The CDR3, as DNA: TGTGCCCGGACAGGGGACGGCTACACCTTC. This gives the protein CARTGDGYTF.

The chain joins TRBV28 to TRBJ2-6; D perhaps matches TRBD2 (6 bases). The CDR3 extends over 15 amino acids. V was trimmed by 11 bases and J by 3 bases, leaving 17 bases between them. The germline V gene encodes CDR1 MDHEN and CDR2 SYDVKM. The CDR3 DNA is TGTGCCTGTCGGGGTTCGGAGGGTGGGGCCAACGTCCTGACTTTC. As protein: CACRGSEGGANVLTF.

V is TRBV29-1 and J is TRBJ2-1; 13 bases fit TRBD2. Germline V gives CDR1 SQVTM, CDR2 ANQGSEA. The ends lost 5 bases at V and 6 bases at J; junction bases unmatched: 4. This CDR3 spans 14 amino acids. CDR3 bases: TGCAGCGTTCAACTAGCGGGAGGGCGCAATGAGCAGTTCTTC. Amino acids: CSVQLAGGRNEQFF.

The rearrangement joins TRBV11-3 to TRBJ2-1; maybe TRBD1 (6 bases). Trimming cost V 0 bases and J 9 bases, with 9 bases left between them. From germline, CDR1 is SGHNT and CDR2 YENEEA. The CDR3 is made up of 13 amino acids. The CDR3 DNA follows: TGTGCCAGCAGCTTAGATCTGACAGGTGAGCAGTTCTTC. Translation: CASSLDLTGEQFF. The whole variable domain, remainder taken from reference TRBV11-3 and TRBJ2-1, is EAGVVQSPRYKIIEKKQPVAFWCNPISGHNTLYWYLQNLGQGPELLIRYENEEAVDDSQLPKDRFSAERLKGVDSTLKIQPAELGDSAVYLCASSLDLTGEQFFGPGTRLTVL.

Worth noting for this clone: The junction differs from germline at one of its ends, possibly a read error. This chain links TRBV5-5 with TRBJ2-2; a possible D gene is TRBD2 (5 bases). CDR3 length: 15 residues. Germline V gives CDR1 SGHKS, CDR2 YYEKEE (reference sequence). CDR3 in DNA: TGTGCCAGCAGGTTGGGAGCCACGAACACCGGGGAGCTGTTTTTT. It is translated as CASRLGATNTGELFF.

This clone was detected only a few times. V gene TRBV30 combines with J gene TRBJ2-7; D remains ambiguous. The CDR3 covers 11 residues. Germline V gene lookup returns CDR1 GTSNPN and CDR2 SVGIG (reference sequence). V was clipped by 1 base and J by 7 bases, with 8 bases between them. CDR3 sequence: CAWSALREQYF. The CDR3 DNA reads as TGTGCCTGGAGTGCGCTGAGAGAGCAGTACTTC.

This chain joins TRBV29-1 and TRBJ1-6; maybe TRBD1 (5 bases). V was clipped by 7 bases and J by 8 bases, with 12 bases between them. The CDR3 is made up of 12 amino acids. CDR1 and CDR2 (germline): SQVTM, ANQGSEA. The CDR3 loop reads CSAGMGDSPLHF. DNA for the CDR3: TGCAGCGCCGGGATGGGGGATTCACCCCTCCACTTT.

The chain links TRBV11-2 to TRBJ1-4, with 8 positions matching TRBD1. CDR3 size: 18 residues. The germline V gene encodes CDR1 SGHAT and CDR2 FQNNGV. Trimming at V came to 1 base and at J to 12 bases, leaving 19 bases not matched to a gene. The DNA of the CDR3 is TGTGCCAGCAGCTTAGGTCCCAGGGGGCGCGAGGGGCAATGGGAACTGTTTTTT. Translated, it gives CASSLGPRGREGQWELFF.

The V and J genes are TRBV30 and TRBJ1-5, with D uncertain. The germline CDR1 and CDR2 sequences are GTSNPN and SVGIG (reference sequence). CDR3 size: 15 residues. Trimming cost V 2 bases and J 6 bases, with 17 bases left between them. The CDR3: CAWSPPDLTGQPQHF. CDR3 sequence (DNA): TGTGCCTGGAGTCCCCCAGACTTAACGGGTCAGCCCCAGCATTTT.

This clone was counted once. The V gene is TRBV15, the J gene TRBJ2-5, with 9 bases identical to TRBD2. CDR1 is LNHNV and CDR2 is YYDKDF in the germline V gene (reference sequence). CDR3 length: 18 residues. V lost 5 bases and J lost 4; bases outside the gene matches: 17. The CDR3 spells CATSVDQTSGSSGETQYF. In DNA, the CDR3 is TGTGCCACCAGCGTAGACCAGACTAGCGGTTCGAGCGGAGAGACCCAGTACTTC.

The chain links TRBV14 to TRBJ2-6; D tentatively reads TRBD1 or TRBD2 (5 bases each). With 1 base removed from V and 2 bases from J, the gap between germline ends came to 6 bases. The CDR3 runs to 15 residues. Per the germline V gene, CDR1 is SGHDN and CDR2 is FVKESK. In nucleotides, the CDR3 is TGTGCCAGCAGCCAAGGAGGGGCTGGGGCCAACGTCCTGACTTTC. This translates into CASSQGGAGANVLTF.

The V and J genes are TRBV5-1 and TRBJ2-5; no definite D call. This CDR3 contains 13 residues. Trimming took off 6 bases at V and 5 bases at J, with 14 bases between the two ends. Germline V gives CDR1 SGHRS, CDR2 YFSETQ. In DNA, the CDR3 is TGCGCCAGCATTGCCCTCTCCGGGGAGACCCAGTACTTC. This translates into CASIALSGETQYF.

CDR3 DNA: TGTGCCAGCAGTTTGGGTGGATTTAACACCGGGGAGCTGTTTTTT. Protein sequence: CASSLGGFNTGELFF. The chain uses TRBV28 and TRBJ2-2; D ambiguous. V gave up 3 bases and J gave up 2 bases, with 10 bases separating them. The CDR3 has 15 residues. Germline CDR1 reads MDHEN; CDR2 reads SYDVKM.

The rearrangement links TRBV6-6 to TRBJ1-1; a weak D match, TRBD1 (5 bases). The V end lost 9 bases, the J end lost 1 base, and 9 bases lay between the germline ends. The CDR3 sequence is 12 residues long. CDR1 and CDR2 from the germline V gene are MNHNY and SVGAGI (reference sequence). Here the CDR3 DNA reads TGTGCCAGTAGGGGCACGAACACTGAAGCTTTCTTT. This encodes CASRGTNTEAFF.

The chain carries TRBV9 and TRBJ2-1, with TRBD2 as a possible D gene (7 bases). Trimming cost V 4 bases and J 2 bases, with 16 bases left between them. Germline CDR1 reads SGDLS; CDR2 reads YYNGEE. The CDR3 extends over 16 amino acids. CDR3 coding DNA: TGTGCCAGCAGCACAGAGGGAGGGGGAGCCTACAATGAGCAGTTCTTC. It translates to CASSTEGGGAYNEQFF.

The chain employs TRBV10-3 and TRBJ2-3, with D uncertain. Germline CDR1 is ENHRY and CDR2 is SYGVKD. V gave up 4 bases and J gave up 0 bases, with 11 bases separating them. The CDR3 loop spans 15 amino acids. In DNA, the CDR3 is TGTGCCATCAGTGGAGGCGGAGCTAGCACAGATACGCAGTATTTT. Its protein product is CAISGGGASTDTQYF.